This is a list of T cell receptor beta chains from one sample in a study of blood T cell repertoires in COVID-19. TCRdb keeps only in-frame clones here, not all; method: immunoSEQ multiplex PCR. The sample yields about 190,000 clones, approximately 84% seen once. The sample taken for sequencing was peripheral blood. The receptors come from a woman between 65 and 79 years old with active or convalescent COVID-19. Both conserved end residues are part of each CDR3. The D gene is left open where the match is weak. Only part of the rows carry a size: once, few, many, or a class if the clone is expanded.

TRBV6-1,TRBJ1-6,TRBD1,once,CASRYETGANSPLHF,TGTGCCAGCAGATACGAAACAGGGGCCAATTCACCCCTCCACTTT
TRBV19,TRBJ1-1,-,-,CASSISGVQMNTEAFF,TGTGCCAGTAGTATTTCCGGGGTTCAAATGAACACTGAAGCTTTCTTT
TRBV5-4,TRBJ2-1,TRBD1,-,CASSLVRAGGNEQFF,TGTGCCAGCAGCTTGGTTCGTGCAGGGGGCAATGAGCAGTTCTTC
TRBV5-1,TRBJ2-3,TRBD2,-,CASSFLAGERDTQYF,TGCGCCAGCAGCTTCCTAGCGGGAGAGAGAGATACGCAGTATTTT
TRBV10-1,TRBJ2-1,-,few,CASSPYNEQFF,TGCGCCAGCAGTCCATACAATGAGCAGTTCTTC
TRBV29-1,TRBJ2-3,-,-,CSVERGRADTQYF,TGCAGCGTTGAAAGGGGCAGGGCCGATACGCAGTATTTT
TRBV6-6,TRBJ2-1,TRBD1,-,CASTPTRGRVDEQFF,TGTGCCAGCACACCCACAAGGGGGCGAGTCGATGAGCAGTTCTTC
TRBV3-1/TRBV3-2,TRBJ2-3,-,-,CASSYYRETQYF,TGTGCCAGCAGCTATTACAGGGAGACGCAGTATTTT
TRBV7-9,TRBJ2-5,TRBD1,-,CASSPSPKKQGEETQYF,TGTGCCAGCAGCCCGTCACCCAAAAAACAGGGGGAAGAGACCCAGTACTTC
TRBV28,TRBJ2-2,TRBD2,-,CASTGGIGELFF,TGTGCCAGCACCGGGGGGATAGGGGAGCTGTTTTTT
TRBV3-1/TRBV3-2,TRBJ2-7,-,-,CASSQGTGNYEQYF,TGTGCCAGCAGCCAAGGTACAGGGAACTACGAGCAGTACTTC
TRBV6-1,TRBJ1-5,-,once,CASSVGQGISNQPQHF,TGTGCCAGCAGTGTTGGGCAGGGGATTAGCAATCAGCCCCAGCATTTT
TRBV5-1,TRBJ1-4,TRBD1,-,CASSERGSRHRGNEKLFF,TGCGCCAGCAGCGAACGGGGCTCACGTCACAGGGGTAATGAAAAACTGTTTTTT
TRBV11-3,TRBJ2-5,-,-,CASSYRRGQTQYF,TGTGCCAGCAGCTACCGGCGGGGGCAGACCCAGTACTTC
TRBV25-1,TRBJ2-2,-,-,CASSQQGTPDTGELFF,TGTGCCAGCAGTCAGCAAGGGACACCTGACACCGGGGAGCTGTTTTTT
TRBV5-6,TRBJ2-3,TRBD1,-,CASSLRTGGGTDTQYF,TGTGCCAGCAGCTTGCGGACAGGGGGCGGCACAGATACGCAGTATTTT
TRBV5-1,TRBJ2-3,TRBD2,-,CASSLFSGIGRDTQYF,TGCGCCAGCAGCTTGTTTAGCGGGATCGGTAGAGATACGCAGTATTTT
TRBV7-9,TRBJ2-2,TRBD1,-,CANSDLGTGDTGELFF,TGTGCCAACAGCGACCTCGGGACAGGGGATACCGGGGAGCTGTTTTTT
TRBV10-1,TRBJ1-1,TRBD1,-,CASSEPTPRDRYSNTEAFF,TGCGCCAGCAGTGAGCCGACTCCCCGGGACAGATATTCGAACACTGAAGCTTTCTTT
TRBV28,TRBJ1-2,-,-,CASSPRGTSYGYTF,TGTGCCAGCAGTCCCCGGGGGACTAGCTATGGCTACACCTTC
TRBV6-5,TRBJ1-4,TRBD1,-,CASSYRESGGGEKLFF,TGTGCCAGCAGTTACCGGGAGTCAGGGGGCGGTGAAAAACTGTTTTTT
TRBV12-3/TRBV12-4,TRBJ2-5,-,-,CASSLREETQYF,TGTGCCAGCAGTTTGAGGGAAGAGACCCAGTACTTC
TRBV29-1,TRBJ2-2,TRBD2,-,CSVSVAGSTGELFF,TGCAGCGTTAGCGTAGCGGGATCCACCGGGGAGCTGTTTTTT
TRBV15,TRBJ2-1,TRBD2,-,CATSRYLADNNEQFF,TGTGCCACCAGCAGATATCTAGCGGACAACAATGAGCAGTTCTTC
TRBV5-6,TRBJ1-2,-,few,CASSLAGNYGYTF,TGTGCCAGCAGCTTGGCAGGGAACTATGGCTACACCTTC
TRBV7-2,TRBJ2-3,-,-,CASSPLGLITDTQYF,TGTGCCAGCAGCCCGCTAGGACTCATCACAGATACGCAGTATTTT
TRBV18,TRBJ1-5,-,few,CASSPPTGPNQPQHF,TGTGCCAGCTCACCACCAACTGGTCCAAATCAGCCCCAGCATTTT
TRBV2,TRBJ1-4,TRBD1,-,CASKDRGSNEKLFF,TGTGCCAGCAAGGACAGGGGTTCTAATGAAAAACTGTTTTTT
TRBV7-8,TRBJ2-7,-,-,CASSLVAPTYEQYF,TGTGCCAGCAGCTTAGTGGCCCCCACCTACGAGCAGTACTTC
TRBV12-3/TRBV12-4,TRBJ2-7,TRBD1,-,CASSLIGQGLQYF,TGTGCCAGCAGTTTAATAGGACAGGGTCTCCAGTACTTC
TRBV7-2,TRBJ2-7,TRBD2,-,CASSPGLAGGPSYEQYF,TGTGCCAGCAGCCCGGGACTAGCGGGAGGGCCTTCGTACGAGCAGTACTTC
TRBV7-6,TRBJ2-7,-,-,CASSLEDTYEQYF,TGTGCCAGCAGCTTAGAGGACACCTACGAGCAGTACTTC
TRBV9,TRBJ2-6,TRBD2,once,CASSPRSPLAGSSGANVLTF,TGTGCCAGCAGCCCGAGATCCCCCCTAGCGGGAAGCTCTGGGGCCAACGTCCTGACTTTC
TRBV6-5,TRBJ1-3,TRBD1,-,CASSPRQGSGNTIYF,TGTGCCAGCAGTCCCCGACAGGGTTCTGGAAACACCATATATTTT
TRBV27,TRBJ1-6,TRBD1,few,CASSGQAKNSPLHF,TGTGCCAGCAGCGGACAGGCGAAAAATTCACCCCTCCACTTT
TRBV30,TRBJ1-2,-,-,CAWSRNYGYTF,TGTGCCTGGAGTCGTAACTATGGCTACACCTTC
TRBV28,TRBJ1-2,-,few,CASSRQTIYGYTF,TGTGCCAGCAGTAGACAGACAATCTATGGCTACACCTTC
TRBV2,TRBJ1-2,TRBD1,-,CASTPGGAGGYTF,TGTGCCAGCACCCCAGGGGGCGCCGGTGGCTACACCTTC
TRBV4-1,TRBJ2-3,TRBD2,-,CASSQAPVGEREVADTQYF,TGCGCCAGCAGCCAAGCCCCCGTGGGCGAGCGGGAGGTCGCAGATACGCAGTATTTT
TRBV10-3,TRBJ2-7,TRBD1,-,CAISLQGKTYEQYF,TGTGCCATCAGCCTACAGGGGAAAACCTACGAGCAGTACTTC
TRBV23-1,TRBJ1-4,TRBD1,-,CASRQGQRHALEKLFF,TGCGCCAGTCGACAGGGCCAACGGCATGCCCTCGAAAAACTGTTTTTT
TRBV5-1,TRBJ1-2,-,-,CASSLEGNGYTF,TGCGCCAGCAGCTTGGAGGGGAATGGCTACACCTTC
TRBV10-3,TRBJ2-2,TRBD2,-,CAIRGLAGIGELFF,TGTGCCATCAGAGGACTAGCGGGAATCGGGGAGCTGTTTTTT
TRBV7-6,TRBJ2-5,TRBD1,-,CASSSATGGDPETQYF,TGTGCCAGCAGCTCCGCGACAGGGGGCGATCCAGAGACCCAGTACTTC
TRBV6-5,TRBJ1-4,TRBD1,-,CASRETGGIEKLFF,TGTGCCAGCAGAGAGACAGGGGGCATTGAAAAACTGTTTTTT
TRBV6-6,TRBJ1-1,TRBD1,-,CASSYRNRGLTEAFF,TGTGCCAGCAGTTACCGTAACAGGGGTCTCACTGAAGCTTTCTTT
TRBV2,TRBJ1-5,-,-,CASSDRGPYQPQHF,TGTGCCAGCAGTGACAGGGGACCTTATCAGCCCCAGCATTTT
TRBV6-5,TRBJ1-1,-,-,CASRYFQGSGTEAFF,TGTGCCAGCAGATATTTCCAGGGATCAGGCACTGAAGCTTTCTTT
TRBV7-2,TRBJ2-7,TRBD2,-,CASSFNSPIAGHYEQYF,TGTGCCAGCAGCTTTAATTCCCCTATAGCGGGACACTACGAGCAGTACTTC
TRBV28,TRBJ2-7,TRBD1,-,CASNLQGVLEQYF,TGTGCCAGCAATTTACAGGGGGTCTTGGAGCAGTACTTC
TRBV2,TRBJ1-3,TRBD1,-,CASAGTGSGNTIYF,TGTGCCAGTGCGGGGACAGGGTCTGGAAACACCATATATTTT
TRBV19,TRBJ2-2,TRBD1,few,CASSLGQRDTGELFF,TGTGCCAGTAGTCTGGGACAGAGAGACACCGGGGAGCTGTTTTTT
TRBV28,TRBJ1-1,TRBD1,once,CASSPWGQGMNTEAFF,TGTGCCAGCAGTCCCTGGGGACAGGGAATGAACACTGAAGCTTTCTTT
TRBV18,TRBJ1-3,TRBD1,-,CASSPDRGISGNTIYF,TGTGCCAGCTCACCGGACAGGGGGATCTCTGGAAACACCATATATTTT
TRBV5-4,TRBJ2-3,-,once,CASSRTVSEGDDTQYF,TGTGCCAGCAGCCGAACGGTCAGCGAGGGCGATGATACGCAGTATTTT
TRBV27,TRBJ2-1,-,-,CASSPPRRTLYNEQFF,TGTGCCAGCAGTCCCCCGAGAAGGACTCTCTACAATGAGCAGTTCTTC